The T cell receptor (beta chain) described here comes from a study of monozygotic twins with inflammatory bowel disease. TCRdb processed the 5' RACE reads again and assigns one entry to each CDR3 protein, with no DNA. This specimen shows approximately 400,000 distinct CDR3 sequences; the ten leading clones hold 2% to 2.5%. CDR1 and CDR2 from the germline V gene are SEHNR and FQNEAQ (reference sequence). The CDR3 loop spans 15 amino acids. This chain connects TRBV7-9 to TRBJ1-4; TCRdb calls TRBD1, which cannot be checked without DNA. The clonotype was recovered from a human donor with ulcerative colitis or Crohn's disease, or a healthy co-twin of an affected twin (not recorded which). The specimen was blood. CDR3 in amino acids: CASSLTQGVNEKLFF.